Presented here are 21 T cell receptor beta chains from one specimen sequenced in a study of PD-1 and CTLA-4 blockade in melanoma. Some clones are missing from TCRdb's copy, which holds only in-frame ones; the method was immunoSEQ multiplex PCR. Of 20,000 to 25,000 clones listed, about nine tenths are singletons. Sequences were derived from CD8+ T cells from peripheral blood, sampled before anti-PD-1 treatment. These receptor sequences come from a human donor with melanoma.

The V and J genes are TRBV3-1 (or the pseudogene TRBV3-2) and TRBJ2-1, with D possibly being TRBD1 (6 bases). This CDR3 is built from 16 residues. Germline CDR1 is LGHDT and CDR2 is YNNKEL (reference sequence). V was cut by 1 base and J by 0 bases, with 10 bases left in between. Here the CDR3 reads CASSQVTGSSYNEQFF. Here the CDR3 DNA reads TGTGCCAGCAGCCAAGTGACAGGAAGCTCCTACAATGAGCAGTTCTTC.

J is TRBJ1-3 and V is TRBV30, with D possibly TRBD1 on 5 matching bases. The V and J ends lost 4 bases and 0 bases respectively, with 19 bases between them. This CDR3 comprises 17 residues. The germline CDR1 and CDR2 sequences are GTSNPN and SVGIG (reference sequence). The CDR3 nucleotides read TGTGCCTGGATCAAAAGAGGGACCTCCGCCTCTGGAAACACCATATATTTT. As protein: CAWIKRGTSASGNTIYF.

The chain has TRBV19 and TRBJ1-1; the D gene is possibly TRBD1 (6 bases). In germline, CDR1 is LNHDA, CDR2 SQIVND (reference sequence). CDR3 length equals 9 residues. The V gene lost 11 bases and the J gene lost 8 bases, with 9 bases spanning the gap. CDR3 residues: CASGAEAFF. CDR3 bases: TGTGCCTCAGGGGCAGAAGCTTTCTTT.

This CDR3 reads CASSARQGMGTEAFF. CDR3 nucleotide sequence: TGTGCCAGCAGCGCCAGACAGGGGATGGGCACTGAAGCTTTCTTT. This chain links TRBV9 with TRBJ1-1; 8 nucleotides line up with TRBD1. The germline V gene has CDR1 SGDLS and CDR2 YYNGEE. Trimming removed 3 bases from V and 4 bases from J; junction bases left unmatched: 8. The CDR3 has 15 amino acids. The full variable domain, with the rest looked up from reference TRBV9 and TRBJ1-1, is DSGVTQTPKHLITATGQRVTLRCSPRSGDLSVYWYQQSLDQGLQFLIQYYNGEERAKGNILERFSAQQFPDLHSELNLSSLELGDSALYFCASSARQGMGTEAFFGQGTRLTVV.

The chain combines TRBV11-1 with TRBJ2-3, with 10 bases matching TRBD2. Germline CDR1 SGHAT, CDR2 FQDESV (reference sequence). J gave up 4 bases and V 3 bases, and 7 bases lay outside the gene matches. The length of the CDR3 is 16 residues. CDR3 in amino acids: CASSFPSGGASDTQYF. For the CDR3, the DNA is TGTGCCAGCAGCTTCCCCAGCGGGGGGGCTTCAGATACGCAGTATTTT.

This sequence joins TRBV9 and TRBJ1-1; D unresolved. The V end lost 3 bases, the J end lost 2 bases, and 5 bases lay between the germline ends. CDR1 is SGDLS, CDR2 YYNGEE, per germline. The CDR3 totals 12 residues. DNA for the CDR3: TGTGCCAGCAGCGATCTCAACACTGAAGCTTTCTTT. Protein: CASSDLNTEAFF.

V and J are TRBV6-5 and TRBJ2-3; D gene unclear. CDR1 and CDR2 (germline): MNHEY, SVGAGI. V was trimmed by 6 bases and J by 4 bases, leaving 8 bases between them. This CDR3 is 12 amino acids long. The CDR3 sequence: CASRGNSDTQYF. The CDR3 region has the DNA TGTGCCAGCAGGGGGAACTCAGATACGCAGTATTTT.

This chain's CDR3 is CASSPLRVETQYF. CDR3 bases: TGTGCCAGCAGTCCCCTAAGGGTTGAGACCCAGTACTTC. The V gene is TRBV6-5, the J gene TRBJ2-5; D remains ambiguous. This CDR3 comprises 13 residues. V was clipped by 5 bases and J by 5 bases, with 12 bases between them. Germline CDR1 MNHEY, CDR2 SVGAGI.

The chain has TRBV6-2 or TRBV6-3 and TRBJ2-7; D assignment may be TRBD1 or TRBD2 (6 bases each). The CDR3 runs 15 residues. V was shortened by 0 bases and J by 5 bases, with 14 bases between the two germline ends. Germline V gene data show CDR1 as MNHEY and CDR2 as SVGEGT. This CDR3 reads CASSYSPGAGDEQYF. The DNA for the CDR3 is TGTGCCAGCAGTTACTCACCGGGGGCCGGCGACGAGCAGTACTTC.

The J gene is TRBJ1-1, the V gene TRBV7-9; 7 bases match TRBD1. Looked up from germline, CDR1 is SEHNR and CDR2 is FQNEAQ (reference sequence). There are 15 residues in the CDR3. The V gene end was trimmed by 2 bases and the J gene end by 3 bases; junction bases not matched to a gene: 6. DNA of the CDR3: TGTGCCAGCAGCTTACCCGATACAGGGGACACTGAAGCTTTCTTT. This encodes CASSLPDTGDTEAFF.

J is TRBJ2-1 and V is TRBV14; 8 bases are a match to TRBD2. This CDR3 has 17 residues. Looked up from germline, CDR1 is SGHDN and CDR2 is FVKESK. V trimming: 4 bases; J trimming: 3 bases; junction bases outside the gene matches: 11. CDR3: CASSPRLGGGSYNEQFF. The CDR3 DNA follows: TGTGCCAGCAGCCCTCGGTTGGGCGGGGGGAGCTACAATGAGCAGTTCTTC.

The chain is built from TRBV24-1 and TRBJ2-3; no firm D call. Between the trimmed V and J ends, which lost 3 bases and 2 bases, there was a span of 8 bases. This CDR3 has 14 residues. Germline V gene lookup returns CDR1 KGHDR and CDR2 SFDVKD. CDR3 amino acids: CATSDLPATDTQYF. The CDR3, as DNA: TGTGCCACCAGTGATCTACCGGCCACAGATACGCAGTATTTT.

V usage is TRBV5-1 and J usage is TRBJ2-1, with 14 nucleotides matching TRBD2. There are 17 residues in the CDR3. Germline lookup yields CDR1 SGHRS and CDR2 YFSETQ. Unmatched junction bases numbered 7, after V lost 3 bases and J lost 5 bases. The CDR3 DNA sequence: TGCGCCAGCAGCTCTCCGGGACTAGCGGGGGACAACAATGAGCAGTTCTTC. Its translation: CASSSPGLAGDNNEQFF.

This CDR3 is CASGGTANYGYTF. The DNA of the CDR3 is TGCGCCAGCGGCGGGACCGCTAACTATGGCTACACCTTC. The chain is built from TRBV5-1 and TRBJ1-2, with D tentatively TRBD1 (5 bases). The CDR3 length is 13 residues. The germline gives CDR1 SGHRS, CDR2 YFSETQ. The V end lost 7 bases, the J end lost 0 bases, and 10 bases lay between the germline ends.

V gene TRBV5-4 combines with J gene TRBJ1-1; D remains ambiguous. The CDR3 totals 14 residues. Germline V gives CDR1 SGHNT, CDR2 YYREEE (reference sequence). V was pared by 3 bases and J by 4 bases, with 13 bases between. The CDR3 region is CASSSPALGTEAFF. The DNA for the CDR3 is TGTGCCAGCAGCTCGCCGGCCTTGGGCACTGAAGCTTTCTTT. The whole variable domain, filled in from reference TRBV5-4 and TRBJ1-1, reads ETGVTQSPTHLIKTRGQQVTLRCSSQSGHNTVSWYQQALGQGPQFIFQYYREEENGRGNFPPRFSGLQFPNYSSELNVNALELDDSALYLCASSSPALGTEAFFGQGTRLTVV.

V usage is TRBV7-9 and J usage is TRBJ1-6; 7 bases agree with TRBD1. Unmatched junction bases numbered 4, after V lost 4 bases and J lost 7 bases. CDR1 is SEHNR, CDR2 FQNEAQ, per germline (reference sequence). The CDR3 runs 14 residues. CDR3 residues: CASSYTGENSPLHF. DNA for the CDR3: TGTGCCAGCAGCTACACAGGGGAAAATTCACCCCTCCACTTT.

CDR3 in DNA: TGTGCCAGCATCCTGACCGCTAGCGGGGGAATCCAGACCCAGTACTTC. Translation gives CASILTASGGIQTQYF. The genes are TRBV7-8 and TRBJ2-5, with 10 bases lining up with TRBD2. The V gene end was trimmed by 7 bases and the J gene end by 6 bases; junction bases not matched to a gene: 14. CDR1 SGHVS and CDR2 FQNEAQ come from the germline V gene. The CDR3 length is 16 residues.

The rearrangement links TRBV28 to TRBJ1-3; 7 nucleotides agree with TRBD1. With 6 bases clipped from V and 4 bases from J, the junction kept 6 bases outside the gene matches. Per the germline V gene, CDR1 is MDHEN and CDR2 is SYDVKM. The length of the CDR3 is 14 residues. CDR3: CASRNRGMGNTIYF. The CDR3 DNA is TGTGCCAGCAGGAACAGGGGAATGGGAAACACCATATATTTT.

This chain joins TRBV6-5 and TRBJ1-2; D may be TRBD1 (6 bases). V was trimmed by 4 bases and J by 8 bases, leaving 17 bases between them. This CDR3 has 14 amino acids. From germline, CDR1 is MNHEY and CDR2 SVGAGI. In DNA, the CDR3 is TGTGCCAGCAGTTTACTCGGGGGGCAAGAAGGCTACACCTTC. Protein: CASSLLGGQEGYTF.

The gene calls are TRBV7-9 and TRBJ1-2; D not certain. Germline V gene data show CDR1 as SEHNR and CDR2 as FQNEAQ (reference sequence). The CDR3 loop spans 14 amino acids. V lost 1 base, J lost 2 bases, and 8 bases lay in between. The CDR3 loop reads CASSLGSGNYGYTF. The CDR3 coding sequence is TGTGCCAGCAGCTTAGGGTCAGGCAACTATGGCTACACCTTC.

The sample holds a few counts of this clone. The junction shows a germline mismatch at one end, possibly a read error. V gene TRBV18 combines with J gene TRBJ2-7, with D perhaps matching TRBD1 (6 bases). The CDR3 sequence is 17 residues long. CDR1 and CDR2 from the germline V gene are KGHSH and LQKENI. In nucleotides, the CDR3 is TGTGCCAGCTCGCCACCGGGGTGGGGGCCAAGCTCCTACGAGCAGTACTTC. Protein sequence: CASSPPGWGPSSYEQYF.